The T cell receptor (beta chain) under discussion was sequenced for a study of T cells after yellow fever vaccination. Study-level findings and limits: The secondary T-cell response peaked on day 5, not day 15, but was weaker. Bulk-population clonotypes that are abundant could appear as contaminants in FACS-sorted repertoires.

This clonotype showed up many times. The antigen is unknown. V dropped 6 bases and J dropped 4 bases, with 13 bases sitting between them. CDR1 is LNHDA and CDR2 is SQIVND in the germline V gene (reference sequence). The CDR3 totals 14 residues. TCRdb analysed the 5' RACE reads with MiXCR anew, one entry per CDR3 protein. The profile shows about 68,000 distinct CDR3 sequences, around 7% of them singletons. This specimen consisted of CD8+ T cells sorted from PBMCs, obtained roughly 47 days after the first yellow fever vaccination. The clonotype was recovered from a young man who received the YFV17D yellow fever vaccine. The chain has TRBV19 and TRBJ1-5, with D possibly TRBD1 on 6 matching bases. The CDR3 DNA follows: TGTGCCAGTAGACTTACAGGGTGGAATCAGCCCCAGCATTTT. Translation: CASRLTGWNQPQHF.